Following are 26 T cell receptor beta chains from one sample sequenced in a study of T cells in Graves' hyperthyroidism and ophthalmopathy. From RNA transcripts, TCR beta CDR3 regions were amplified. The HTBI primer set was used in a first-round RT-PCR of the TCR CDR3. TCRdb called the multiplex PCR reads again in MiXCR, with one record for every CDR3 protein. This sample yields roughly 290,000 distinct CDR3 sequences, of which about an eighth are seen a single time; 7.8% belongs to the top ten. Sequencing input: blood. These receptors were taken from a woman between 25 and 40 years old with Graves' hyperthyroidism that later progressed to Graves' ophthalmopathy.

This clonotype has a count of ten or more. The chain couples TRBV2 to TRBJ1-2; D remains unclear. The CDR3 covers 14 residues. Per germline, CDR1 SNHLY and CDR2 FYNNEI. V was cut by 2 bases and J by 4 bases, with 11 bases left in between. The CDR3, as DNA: TGTGCCAGCAGTGAACTGGGTCTCGCCTATGGCTACACCTTC. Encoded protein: CASSELGLAYGYTF.

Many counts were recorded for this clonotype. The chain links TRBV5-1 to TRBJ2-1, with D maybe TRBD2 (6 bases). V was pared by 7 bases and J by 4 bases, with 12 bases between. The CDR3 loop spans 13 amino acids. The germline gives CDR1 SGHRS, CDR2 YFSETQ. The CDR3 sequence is CASGDSSYNEQFF. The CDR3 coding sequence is TGCGCCAGCGGGGACTCGAGTTACAATGAGCAGTTCTTC.

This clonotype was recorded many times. The CDR3 sequence: CASSGDGGTGELFF. For the CDR3, the DNA is TGTGCCAGCAGTGGGGATGGGGGGACCGGGGAGCTGTTTTTT. The chain uses TRBV2 and TRBJ2-2, with a weak D call TRBD2 (6 bases). CDR3 size: 14 residues. Between the trimmed V and J ends, which lost 4 bases and 5 bases, there was a span of 11 bases. CDR1 and CDR2 (germline): SNHLY, FYNNEI.

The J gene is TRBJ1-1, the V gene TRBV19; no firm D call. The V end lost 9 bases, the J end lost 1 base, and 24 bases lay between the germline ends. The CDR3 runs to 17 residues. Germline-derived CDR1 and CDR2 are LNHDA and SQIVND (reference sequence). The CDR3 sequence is CARTGILQRHKNTEAFF. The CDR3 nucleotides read TGTGCCAGGACGGGGATCCTACAGAGACATAAGAACACTGAAGCTTTCTTT. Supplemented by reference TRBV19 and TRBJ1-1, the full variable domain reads DGGITQSPKYLFRKEGQNVTLSCEQNLNHDAMYWYRQDPGQGLRLIYYSQIVNDFQKGDIAEGYSVSREKKESFPLTVTSAQKNPTAFYLCARTGILQRHKNTEAFFGQGTRLTVV.

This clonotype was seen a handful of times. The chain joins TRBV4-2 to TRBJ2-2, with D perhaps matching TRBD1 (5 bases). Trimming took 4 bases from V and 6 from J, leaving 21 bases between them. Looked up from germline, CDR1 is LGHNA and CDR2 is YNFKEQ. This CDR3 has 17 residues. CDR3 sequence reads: CASSPEGASKRSGELFF. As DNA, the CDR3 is TGTGCCAGCAGCCCAGAAGGGGCATCGAAACGGTCCGGGGAGCTGTTTTTT.

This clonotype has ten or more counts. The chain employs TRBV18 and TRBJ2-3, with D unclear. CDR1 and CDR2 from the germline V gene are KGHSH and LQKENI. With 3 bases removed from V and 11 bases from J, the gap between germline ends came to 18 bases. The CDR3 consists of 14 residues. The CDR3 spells CASSPPGLLWLQYF. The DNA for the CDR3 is TGTGCCAGCTCACCCCCGGGCCTCCTGTGGCTGCAGTATTTT.

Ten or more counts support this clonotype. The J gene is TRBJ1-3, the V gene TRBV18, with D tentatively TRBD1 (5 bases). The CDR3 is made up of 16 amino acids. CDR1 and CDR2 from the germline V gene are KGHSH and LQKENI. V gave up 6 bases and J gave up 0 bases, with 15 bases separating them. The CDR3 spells CASSRGTADSGNTIYF. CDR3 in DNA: TGTGCCAGCTCCCGGGGCACAGCCGACTCTGGAAACACCATATATTTT.

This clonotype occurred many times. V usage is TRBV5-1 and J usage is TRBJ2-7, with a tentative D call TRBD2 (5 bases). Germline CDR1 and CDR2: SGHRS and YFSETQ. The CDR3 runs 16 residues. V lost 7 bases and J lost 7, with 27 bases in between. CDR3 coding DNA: TGCGCCAGCTCCCCCATGGCCGCTAGCTACCGTGAGGAGCAGTACTTC. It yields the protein CASSPMAASYREEQYF.

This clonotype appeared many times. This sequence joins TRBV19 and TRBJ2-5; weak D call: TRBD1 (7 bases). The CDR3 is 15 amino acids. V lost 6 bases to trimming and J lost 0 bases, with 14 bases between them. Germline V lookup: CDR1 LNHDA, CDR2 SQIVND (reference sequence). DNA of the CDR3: TGTGCCAGTAGCGATGGAGGGGGCTACCAAGAGACCCAGTACTTC. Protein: CASSDGGGYQETQYF.

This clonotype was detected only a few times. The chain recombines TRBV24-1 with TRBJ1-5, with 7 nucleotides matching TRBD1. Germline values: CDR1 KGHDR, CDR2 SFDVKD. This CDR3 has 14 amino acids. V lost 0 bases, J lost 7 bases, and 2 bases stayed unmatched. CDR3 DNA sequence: TGTGCCACCAGTGATTTGGGGACAGCCCAGCCCCAGCATTTT. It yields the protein CATSDLGTAQPQHF.

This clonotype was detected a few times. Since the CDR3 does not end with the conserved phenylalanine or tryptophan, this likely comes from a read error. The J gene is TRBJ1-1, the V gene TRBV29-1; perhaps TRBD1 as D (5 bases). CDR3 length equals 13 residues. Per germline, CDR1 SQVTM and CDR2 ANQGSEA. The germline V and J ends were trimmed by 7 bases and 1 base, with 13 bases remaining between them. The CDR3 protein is CSAKMTENTEAFY. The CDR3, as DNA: TGCAGCGCGAAAATGACAGAGAACACTGAAGCTTTCTAT.

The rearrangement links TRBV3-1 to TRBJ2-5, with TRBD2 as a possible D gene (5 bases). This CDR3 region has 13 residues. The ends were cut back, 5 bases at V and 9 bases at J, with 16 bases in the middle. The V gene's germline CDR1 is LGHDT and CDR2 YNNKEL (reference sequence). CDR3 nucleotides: TGTGCCAGCAGCGCAACTAGTTTGGAGGCCCAGTACTTC. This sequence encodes CASSATSLEAQYF.

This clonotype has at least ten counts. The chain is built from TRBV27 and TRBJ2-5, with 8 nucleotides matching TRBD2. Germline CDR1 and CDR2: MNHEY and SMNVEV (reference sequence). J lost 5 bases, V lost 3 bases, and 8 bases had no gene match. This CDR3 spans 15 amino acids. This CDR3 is CASSFRAGAFETQYF. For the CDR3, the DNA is TGTGCCAGCAGTTTCAGAGCGGGAGCTTTTGAGACCCAGTACTTC.

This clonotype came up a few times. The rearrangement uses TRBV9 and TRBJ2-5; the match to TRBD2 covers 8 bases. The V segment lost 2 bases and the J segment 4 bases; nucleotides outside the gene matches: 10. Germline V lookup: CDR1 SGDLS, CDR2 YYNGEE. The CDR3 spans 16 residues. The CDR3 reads CASSVGGAGVGETQYF. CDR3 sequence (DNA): TGTGCCAGCAGCGTGGGGGGAGCGGGAGTGGGAGAGACCCAGTACTTC.

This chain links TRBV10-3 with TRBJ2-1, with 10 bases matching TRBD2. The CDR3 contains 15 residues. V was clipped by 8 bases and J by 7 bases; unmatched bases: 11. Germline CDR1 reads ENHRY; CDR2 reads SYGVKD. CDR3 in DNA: TGTGCCATCGGACGGGGGACTAGCGCCTTAAATGAGCAGTTCTTC. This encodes CAIGRGTSALNEQFF.

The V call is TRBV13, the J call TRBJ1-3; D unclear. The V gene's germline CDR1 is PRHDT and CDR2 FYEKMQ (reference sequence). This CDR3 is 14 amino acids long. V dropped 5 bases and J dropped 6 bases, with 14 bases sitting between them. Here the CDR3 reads CASSPSFTENTIYF. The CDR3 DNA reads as TGTGCCAGCAGCCCCTCCTTTACCGAAAACACCATATATTTT.

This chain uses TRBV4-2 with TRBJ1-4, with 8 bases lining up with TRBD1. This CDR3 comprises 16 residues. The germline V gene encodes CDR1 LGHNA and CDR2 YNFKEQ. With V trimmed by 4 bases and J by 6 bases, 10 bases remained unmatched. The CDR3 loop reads CASSPLGAGGDEKLFF. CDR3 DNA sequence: TGTGCCAGCAGCCCCCTTGGGGCAGGGGGCGATGAAAAACTGTTTTTT.

This CDR3 is CATSDLPNEQFF. CDR3 bases: TGTGCCACCAGTGATTTGCCCAATGAGCAGTTCTTC. The genes are TRBV24-1 and TRBJ2-1; no clear D. V dropped 0 bases and J dropped 6 bases, with 2 bases sitting between them. The CDR3 has 12 amino acids. Germline assignment: CDR1 KGHDR and CDR2 SFDVKD.

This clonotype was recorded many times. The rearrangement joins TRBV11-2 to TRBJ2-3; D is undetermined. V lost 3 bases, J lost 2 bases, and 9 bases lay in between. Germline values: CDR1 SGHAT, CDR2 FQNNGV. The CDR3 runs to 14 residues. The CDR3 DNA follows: TGTGCCAGCAGCTTGGGTAGCCTCACAGATACGCAGTATTTT. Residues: CASSLGSLTDTQYF.

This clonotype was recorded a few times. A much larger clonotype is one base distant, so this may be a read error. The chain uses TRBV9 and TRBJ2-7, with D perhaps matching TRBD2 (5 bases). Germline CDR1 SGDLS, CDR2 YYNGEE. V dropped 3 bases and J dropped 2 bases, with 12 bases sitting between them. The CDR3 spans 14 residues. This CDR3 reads CASSAGEGTYEQYF. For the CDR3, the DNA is TGTGCCAGCAGCGCCGGAGAGGGCACCTACGAGCAGTACTTC.

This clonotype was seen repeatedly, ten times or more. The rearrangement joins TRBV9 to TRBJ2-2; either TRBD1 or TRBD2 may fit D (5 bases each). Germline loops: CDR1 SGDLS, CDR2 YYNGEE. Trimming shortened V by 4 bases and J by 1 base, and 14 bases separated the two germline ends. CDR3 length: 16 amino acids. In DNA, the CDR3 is TGTGCCAGCAGCCTATGGGACGGAGAGAACACCGGGGAGCTGTTTTTT. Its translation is CASSLWDGENTGELFF.

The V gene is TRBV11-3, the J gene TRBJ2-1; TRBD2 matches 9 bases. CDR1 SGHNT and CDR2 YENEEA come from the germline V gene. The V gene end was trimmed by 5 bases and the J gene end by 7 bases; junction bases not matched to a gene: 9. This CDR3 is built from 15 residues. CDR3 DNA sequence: TGTGCCAGCAGCCATAGCGGGAGCCTGGGTAATGAGCAGTTCTTC. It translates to CASSHSGSLGNEQFF.

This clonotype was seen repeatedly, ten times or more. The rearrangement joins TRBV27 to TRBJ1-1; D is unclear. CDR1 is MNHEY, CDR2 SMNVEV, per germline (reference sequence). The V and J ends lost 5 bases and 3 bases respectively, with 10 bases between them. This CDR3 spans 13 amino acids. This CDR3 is CASSLRGDTEAFF. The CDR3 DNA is TGTGCCAGCAGTCTGCGCGGGGACACTGAAGCTTTCTTT.

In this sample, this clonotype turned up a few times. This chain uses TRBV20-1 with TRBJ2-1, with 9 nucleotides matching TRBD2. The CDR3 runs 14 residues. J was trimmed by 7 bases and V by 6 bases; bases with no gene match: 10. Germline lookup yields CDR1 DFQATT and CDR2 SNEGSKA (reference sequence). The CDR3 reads CSAISGSEINEQFF. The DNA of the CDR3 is TGCAGTGCAATTAGCGGGAGTGAGATAAATGAGCAGTTCTTC.

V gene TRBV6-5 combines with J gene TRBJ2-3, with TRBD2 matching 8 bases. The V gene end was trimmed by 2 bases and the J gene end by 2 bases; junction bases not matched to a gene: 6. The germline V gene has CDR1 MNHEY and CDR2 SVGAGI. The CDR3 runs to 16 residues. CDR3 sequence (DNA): TGTGCCAGCAGTTACGAGCGGGGGCGCATCACAGATACGCAGTATTTT. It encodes CASSYERGRITDTQYF.

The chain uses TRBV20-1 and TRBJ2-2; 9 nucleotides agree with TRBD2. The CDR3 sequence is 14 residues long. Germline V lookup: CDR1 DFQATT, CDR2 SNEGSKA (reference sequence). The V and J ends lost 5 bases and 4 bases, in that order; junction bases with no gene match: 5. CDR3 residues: CSASSGRTTGELFF. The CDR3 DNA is TGCAGTGCTTCGAGCGGGAGGACCACCGGGGAGCTGTTTTTT.